The 14 T cell receptor beta chains below all came from one sample that was sequenced in a study of cytomegalovirus exposure and HLA in healthy donors. This PCR relied on a set of 60 Vbeta primers and 13 Jbeta primers. TCRdb's table, derived via immunoSEQ multiplex PCR, lists solely in-frame clones and lacks some. The sample records about 150,000 clones, more than 75% being singletons. The sample taken for sequencing was PBMCs. The receptors here all came from a middle-aged woman in good health and CMV-seropositive.

The rearrangement uses TRBV28 and TRBJ1-4; TRBD1 matches 9 bases. CDR1 is MDHEN, CDR2 SYDVKM, per germline. The CDR3 loop spans 15 amino acids. The trim removed 6 bases at V and 5 bases at J, leaving 7 bases unmatched. CDR3 residues: CASRQSQGANEKLFF. The DNA for the CDR3 is TGTGCCAGCAGGCAATCACAGGGGGCAAATGAAAAACTGTTTTTT.

This clone has more than one count but fewer than ten. For the CDR3, the DNA is TGCAGCGTTGAAGCCTCAAGGGGGGATACGCAGTATTTT. Its protein is CSVEASRGDTQYF. The chain employs TRBV29-1 and TRBJ2-3, with TRBD1 as a possible D gene (6 bases). V was cut by 1 base and J by 6 bases, with 11 bases left in between. Germline CDR1 SQVTM, CDR2 ANQGSEA. The length of the CDR3 is 13 residues.

The CDR3 DNA reads TGCGCCAGCAGCTTGAGCGGGGGCGCGGGTCAGCCCCAGCATTTT. Amino acid sequence: CASSLSGGAGQPQHF. This rearrangement joins TRBV5-1 to TRBJ1-5; TRBD1 is a possible D gene (6 bases). CDR3 length equals 15 residues. Looked up from germline, CDR1 is SGHRS and CDR2 is YFSETQ. Trimming left V 1 base short and J 6 bases short, with 14 bases between. Full variable domain (rest looked up from reference TRBV5-1 and TRBJ1-5): KAGVTQTPRYLIKTRGQQVTLSCSPISGHRSVSWYQQTPGQGLQFLFEYFSETQRNKGNFPGRFSGRQFSNSRSEMNVSTLELGDSALYLCASSLSGGAGQPQHFGDGTRLSIL.

The sample holds a few counts of this clone. The gene calls are TRBV6-1 and TRBJ2-1; 7 positions agree with TRBD2. Trimming cost V 6 bases and J 8 bases; bases outside gene matches: 13. This CDR3 has 15 amino acids. The germline CDR1 and CDR2 sequences are MNHNS and SASEGT. The DNA for the CDR3 is TGTGCCAGCAGAGGATGGGCGGGAGCACCGGATGAGCAGTTCTTC. Translation gives CASRGWAGAPDEQFF.

This clone was detected only a few times. The chain couples TRBV5-5 to TRBJ2-3; the match to TRBD2 covers 11 bases. The CDR3 loop spans 18 amino acids. Looked up from germline, CDR1 is SGHKS and CDR2 is YYEKEE (reference sequence). Trimming removed 1 base from V and 4 bases from J; junction bases left unmatched: 11. CDR3 sequence reads: CASSLRLAGGVVADTQYF. CDR3 bases: TGTGCCAGCAGCTTGCGCCTAGCGGGAGGTGTAGTGGCAGATACGCAGTATTTT.

This chain joins TRBV7-6 and TRBJ2-7; TRBD1 might be the D (5 bases). V shed 3 bases and J shed 2 bases, with 8 bases lying between them. This CDR3 contains 13 residues. The germline V gene has CDR1 SGHVS and CDR2 FNYEAQ. The CDR3 region has the DNA TGTGCCAGCAGCTTGGACACCACCTACGAGCAGTACTTC. Translating gives CASSLDTTYEQYF.

The V and J genes are TRBV11-2 and TRBJ1-4, with D hard to call. V was cut by 5 bases and J by 0 bases, with 7 bases left in between. Germline V gene lookup returns CDR1 SGHAT and CDR2 FQNNGV. The CDR3 contains 14 residues. The CDR3 sequence: CASSTEATNEKLFF. The CDR3 coding sequence is TGTGCCAGCAGCACAGAAGCAACTAATGAAAAACTGTTTTTT.

A few counts support this clone. The CDR3, as DNA: TGTGCCAGTAGTATAGGCAGGGCTGCTTTCTTT. It encodes CASSIGRAAFF. The V call is TRBV19, the J call TRBJ1-1, with D possibly being TRBD1 (5 bases). The germline CDR1 and CDR2 sequences are LNHDA and SQIVND (reference sequence). The CDR3 has 11 amino acids. The V end lost 1 base, the J end lost 11 bases, and 8 bases lay between the germline ends.

This sequence joins TRBV5-1 and TRBJ2-3, with 13 bases identical to TRBD2. Germline trimming cut 0 bases from V and 4 bases from J; bases unmatched to any gene: 2. The CDR3 is 16 amino acids. Germline CDR1 is SGHRS and CDR2 is YFSETQ. This CDR3 is CASSLGGTSGADTQYF. The DNA of the CDR3 is TGCGCCAGCAGCTTGGGGGGGACTAGCGGGGCAGATACGCAGTATTTT.

The table lists this clone with a count of one. The V and J genes are TRBV14 and TRBJ2-2; D is possibly TRBD2 (5 bases). This CDR3 region has 15 residues. Germline-derived CDR1 and CDR2 are SGHDN and FVKESK. V lost 0 bases, J lost 1 base, and 6 bases lay in between. The CDR3 spells CASSQDGGNTGELFF. CDR3 nucleotide sequence: TGTGCCAGCAGCCAAGATGGAGGGAACACCGGGGAGCTGTTTTTT.

CDR3 sequence: CASRGGGTEAFF. DNA for the CDR3: TGTGCCAGCAGGGGGGGAGGGACTGAAGCTTTCTTT. The chain combines TRBV28 with TRBJ1-1, with TRBD1 as a possible D gene (5 bases). The CDR3 consists of 12 residues. Trimming took 6 bases from V and 5 from J, leaving 10 bases between them. The V gene's germline CDR1 is MDHEN and CDR2 SYDVKM.

The CDR3 reads CSVESPAAINNEQFF. The CDR3 DNA reads TGCAGCGTTGAATCGCCAGCGGCGATTAACAATGAGCAGTTCTTC. This chain links TRBV29-1 with TRBJ2-1, with a weak D call TRBD2 (5 bases). V was pared by 2 bases and J by 5 bases, with 16 bases between. The CDR3 sequence is 15 residues long. Germline CDR1 SQVTM, CDR2 ANQGSEA.

The chain joins TRBV6-1 to TRBJ2-1; D unclear. This CDR3 has 13 amino acids. V lost 1 base and J lost 6, with 7 bases in between. The germline CDR1 and CDR2 sequences are MNHNS and SASEGT. The CDR3 loop reads CASSEGLPNEQFF. The CDR3 bases are TGTGCCAGCAGTGAAGGACTCCCCAATGAGCAGTTCTTC.

The chain joins TRBV4-2 to TRBJ2-3, with 8 bases fitting TRBD1. The V gene end was trimmed by 4 bases and the J gene end by 3 bases; junction bases not matched to a gene: 9. Germline V gene sequence: CDR1 LGHNA, CDR2 YNFKEQ. The CDR3 runs to 16 residues. The CDR3 DNA follows: TGTGCCAGCAGCCTAGCACAGGGGGAAGATACAGATACGCAGTATTTT. Translated: CASSLAQGEDTDTQYF.